This TCR beta chain was sequenced in a study of Graves' ophthalmopathy and Graves' hyperthyroidism. Across the study: If no ophthalmopathy appeared within 18 months of follow-up, hyperthyroidism was termed stable.

This clonotype appeared many times. Its antigen remains unidentified. RNA transcripts were the source from which TCR beta CDR3 regions were amplified. Following a first-round RT-PCR that used HTBI primers, a second-round multiplex PCR was carried out. TCRdb re-analysed the multiplex PCR reads in MiXCR, keeping a single row per CDR3 protein. The repertoire holds 580,000 or so distinct CDR3 sequences, approximately 35% seen once, with over 3.5% in the top ten. Germline V gives CDR1 LNHDA, CDR2 SQIVND (reference sequence). Trimming took 6 bases from V and 4 from J, leaving 12 bases between them. The CDR3 covers 14 residues. Newly diagnosed hyperthyroidism donors, aged 18 to 65, duration under 2 months. Study conclusions and caveats: Discrimination between ophthalmopathy and stable hyperthyroidism by a 13-signature model showed about 89% sensitivity and more than 65% specificity.

The clonotype comes from an adult man with Graves' hyperthyroidism. Sequencing was carried out using peripheral blood or thyroid tissue (not recorded which). The chain has TRBV19 and TRBJ1-4; D is unclear. The CDR3 loop is CASSEQAGNEKLFF. The CDR3 DNA reads TGTGCCAGTAGCGAGCAGGCGGGTAATGAAAAACTGTTTTTT.